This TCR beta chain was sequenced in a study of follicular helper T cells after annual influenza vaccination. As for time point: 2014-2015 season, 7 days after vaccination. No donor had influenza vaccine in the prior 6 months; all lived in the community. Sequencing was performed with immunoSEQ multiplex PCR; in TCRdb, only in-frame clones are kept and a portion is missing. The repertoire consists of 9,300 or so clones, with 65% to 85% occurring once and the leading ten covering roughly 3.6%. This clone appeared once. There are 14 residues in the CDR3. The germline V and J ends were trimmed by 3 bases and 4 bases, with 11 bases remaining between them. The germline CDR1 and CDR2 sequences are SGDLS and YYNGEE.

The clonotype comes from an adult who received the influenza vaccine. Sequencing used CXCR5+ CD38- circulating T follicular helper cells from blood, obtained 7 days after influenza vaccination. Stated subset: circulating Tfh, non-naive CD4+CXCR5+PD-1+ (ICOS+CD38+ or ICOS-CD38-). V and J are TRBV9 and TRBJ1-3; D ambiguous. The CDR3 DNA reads TGTGCCAGCAGCGCCCGGAGTTCGGGAAACACCATATATTTT. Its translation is CASSARSSGNTIYF.